This T cell receptor beta chain originates from a study of cytomegalovirus exposure and HLA in healthy donors. Study-wide context: The study placed over 65% of its 398 genotyped donors in the Caucasian-associated ancestry cluster.

General study results and limits: A later analysis reportedly found fewer N-insertions in an Asian-associated ancestry cluster than the approximately 730-donor mean. A later analysis found most CMV-associated TCR beta chains apparently HLA-restricted.

With 60 Vbeta and 13 Jbeta primers, the PCR was carried out. This table comes from immunoSEQ multiplex PCR, and its TCRdb copy is limited to in-frame clones, with some not included. The sample yields approximately 100,000 clones, 65% to 80% seen once. Donors were nominally healthy when sampled, though unrecorded immune exposures were likely. As concerns this clone: The antigen remains unidentified.

The TCR comes from a woman in her forties or fifties in good health and CMV-seropositive. Source material: PBMCs.

CDR3 loop: CASSQERRGGATQYF. The CDR3 nucleotides read TGCGCCAGCAGCCAAGAAAGGCGGGGGGGCGCTACGCAGTATTTT. The V gene is TRBV4-1, the J gene TRBJ2-3, with TRBD2 identical over 9 bases. The germline CDR1 and CDR2 sequences are MGHRA and YSYEKL. The CDR3 contains 15 residues. J lost 8 bases, V lost 0 bases, and 6 bases had no gene match.